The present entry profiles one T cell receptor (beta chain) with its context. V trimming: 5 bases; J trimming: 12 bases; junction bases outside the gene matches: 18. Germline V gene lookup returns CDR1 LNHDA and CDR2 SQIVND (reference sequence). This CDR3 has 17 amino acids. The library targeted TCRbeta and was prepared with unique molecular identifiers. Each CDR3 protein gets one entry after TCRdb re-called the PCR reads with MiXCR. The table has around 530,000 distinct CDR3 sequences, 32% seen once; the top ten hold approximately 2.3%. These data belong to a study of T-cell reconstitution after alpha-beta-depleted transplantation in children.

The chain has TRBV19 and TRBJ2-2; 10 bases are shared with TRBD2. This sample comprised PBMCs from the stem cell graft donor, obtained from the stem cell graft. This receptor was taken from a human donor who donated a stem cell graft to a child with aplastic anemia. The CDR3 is CASSLNPLAGASSKLFF. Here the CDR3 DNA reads TGTGCCAGTAGTTTGAACCCCCTAGCGGGGGCCTCTTCCAAGCTGTTTTTT.